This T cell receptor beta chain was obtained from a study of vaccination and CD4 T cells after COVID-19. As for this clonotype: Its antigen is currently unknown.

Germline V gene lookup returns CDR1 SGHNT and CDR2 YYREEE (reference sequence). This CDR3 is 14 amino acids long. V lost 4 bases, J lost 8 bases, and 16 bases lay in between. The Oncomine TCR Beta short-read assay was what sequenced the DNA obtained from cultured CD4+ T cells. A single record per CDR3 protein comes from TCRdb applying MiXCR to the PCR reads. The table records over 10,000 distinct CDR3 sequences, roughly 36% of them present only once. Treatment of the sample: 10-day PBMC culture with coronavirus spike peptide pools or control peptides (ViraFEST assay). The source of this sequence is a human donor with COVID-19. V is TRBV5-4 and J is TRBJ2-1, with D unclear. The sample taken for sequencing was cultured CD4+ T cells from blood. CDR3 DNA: TGTGCCAGCAGCCCTGAAGTAAGTACCCATGAGCAGTTCTTC. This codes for CASSPEVSTHEQFF.